This T cell receptor beta chain was identified during a study of blood T cell repertoires in COVID-19. Study in general: Sample material is recorded as cDNA or gDNA derived from T cells, B-cell-depleted T cells, or PBMCs.

Germline V CDR1 and CDR2: SGDLS, YYNGEE. The CDR3 has 16 amino acids. V was clipped by 0 bases and J by 5 bases, with 14 bases between them. As originally analysed: Nucleated cell number was recorded as an estimate derived from reference gene primer amplification. The repertoire was sequenced with immunoSEQ multiplex PCR; TCRdb's copy has only in-frame clones and lacks some. V, J and clone size reflect that table, while D and trimming were determined from the DNA. The repertoire holds 150,000 or so clones, about 81% seen once, with less than 20% in the top ten. The receptor was derived from an elderly woman with acute or convalescent COVID-19. V gene TRBV9 combines with J gene TRBJ2-2, with D perhaps matching TRBD2 (5 bases). Sequencing was carried out using peripheral blood. This CDR3 reads CASSVVPTPGTGELFF. The CDR3 coding sequence is TGTGCCAGCAGCGTAGTGCCGACCCCGGGGACCGGGGAGCTGTTTTTT.